This T cell receptor (beta chain) appears in the sequencing data of a study of blood T cell repertoires in COVID-19. Study context: The origin of the acute and convalescent COVID-19 samples was the United States, Italy and Spain. Sample material is recorded as cDNA or gDNA derived from T cells, B-cell-depleted T cells, or PBMCs.

Sequencing used immunoSEQ multiplex PCR; TCRdb keeps in-frame clones, though not all of them. The repertoire holds over 130,000 clones, with approximately 88% as singletons. Trimming removed 3 bases from V and 6 bases from J; junction bases left unmatched: 16. CDR1 is SGHDT, CDR2 YYEEEE, per germline. The CDR3 loop spans 17 amino acids. V and J are TRBV5-6 and TRBJ1-2, with 8 bases that match TRBD1. The sample consisted of peripheral blood. This TCR was recovered from a man in his sixties with active or convalescent COVID-19. CDR3 residues: CASSSDRGGLLQNGYTF. The CDR3 region has the DNA TGTGCCAGCAGCTCTGACAGGGGAGGCCTCCTACAGAATGGCTACACCTTC.